Described below is a single T cell receptor beta chain sequence and its context. These data come from a study of blood T cell repertoires in COVID-19. Study-wide context: Researchers got acute and convalescent COVID-19 samples from the United States, Italy and Spain. PBMCs, B-cell-depleted T cells, or T cells provided the cDNA or gDNA that made up the material.

Clones were sequenced by immunoSEQ multiplex PCR, and TCRdb holds only the in-frame ones, with some missing. The data contain 110,000 to 150,000 clones, around nine tenths of them singletons. CDR3 length equals 14 residues. Germline V lookup: CDR1 LGHDT, CDR2 YNNKEL (reference sequence). Trimming removed 4 bases from V and 10 bases from J, with 14 bases in between. Sequenced input: peripheral blood. This TCR was sampled from a man between 60 and 75 years old with active or convalescent COVID-19. The chain joins TRBV3-1 (or the pseudogene TRBV3-2) to TRBJ1-6; tentative D call: TRBD1 (5 bases). The CDR3 sequence is CASSREGGGSPLHF. The CDR3 bases are TGTGCCAGCAGCCGGGAAGGCGGGGGATCACCCCTCCACTTT.